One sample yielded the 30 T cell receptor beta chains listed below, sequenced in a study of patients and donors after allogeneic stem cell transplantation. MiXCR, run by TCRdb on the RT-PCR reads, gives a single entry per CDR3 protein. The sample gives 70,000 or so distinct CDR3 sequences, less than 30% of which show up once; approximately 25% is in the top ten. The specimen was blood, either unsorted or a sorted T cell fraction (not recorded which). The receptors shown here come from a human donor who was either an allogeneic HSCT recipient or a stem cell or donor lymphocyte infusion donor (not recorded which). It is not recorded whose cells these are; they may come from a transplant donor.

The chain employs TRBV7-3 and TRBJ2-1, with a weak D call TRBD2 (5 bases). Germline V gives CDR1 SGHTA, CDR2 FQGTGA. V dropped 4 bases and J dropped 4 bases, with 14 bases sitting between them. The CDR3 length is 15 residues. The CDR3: CASSSLPGGYNEQFF. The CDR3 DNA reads TGTGCCAGCAGCTCATTACCTGGCGGGTACAATGAGCAGTTCTTC.

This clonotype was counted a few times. CDR3 in amino acids: CSARGPLLGGRNQPQHF. In nucleotides, the CDR3 is TGCAGTGCTAGAGGCCCCTTGCTTGGGGGCCGCAATCAGCCCCAGCATTTT. The chain recombines TRBV20-1 with TRBJ1-5; perhaps TRBD1 as D (6 bases). Germline lookup yields CDR1 DFQATT and CDR2 SNEGSKA (reference sequence). Trimming removed 1 base at V and 2 bases at J, with 18 bases between. The CDR3 runs to 17 residues.

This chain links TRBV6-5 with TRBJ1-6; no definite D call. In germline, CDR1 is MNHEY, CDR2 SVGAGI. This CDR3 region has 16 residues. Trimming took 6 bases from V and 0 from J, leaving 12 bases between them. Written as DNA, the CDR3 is TGTGCCAGCAGCCCCGAAAAGAGCTCCTATAATTCACCCCTCCACTTT. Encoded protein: CASSPEKSSYNSPLHF.

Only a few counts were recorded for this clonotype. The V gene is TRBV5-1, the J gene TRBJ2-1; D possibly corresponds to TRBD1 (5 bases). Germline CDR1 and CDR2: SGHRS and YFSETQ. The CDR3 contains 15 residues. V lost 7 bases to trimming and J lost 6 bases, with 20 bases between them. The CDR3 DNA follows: TGCGCCAGCGGCTGGACAAACGAGTACCTCAATGAGCAGTTCTTC. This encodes CASGWTNEYLNEQFF. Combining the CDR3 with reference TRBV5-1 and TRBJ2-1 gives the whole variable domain KAGVTQTPRYLIKTRGQQVTLSCSPISGHRSVSWYQQTPGQGLQFLFEYFSETQRNKGNFPGRFSGRQFSNSRSEMNVSTLELGDSALYLCASGWTNEYLNEQFFGPGTRLTVL.

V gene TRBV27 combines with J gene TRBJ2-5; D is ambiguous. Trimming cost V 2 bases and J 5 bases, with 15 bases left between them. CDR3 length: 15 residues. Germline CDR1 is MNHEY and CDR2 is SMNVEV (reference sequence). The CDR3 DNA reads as TGTGCCAGCAGTTTAAGGGCCAGTCGGATGGAGACCCAGTACTTC. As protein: CASSLRASRMETQYF.

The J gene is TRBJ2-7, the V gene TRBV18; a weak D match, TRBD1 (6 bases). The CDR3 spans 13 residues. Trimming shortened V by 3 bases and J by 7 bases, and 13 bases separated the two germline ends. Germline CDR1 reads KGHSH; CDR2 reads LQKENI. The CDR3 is CASSPTGTGEQYF. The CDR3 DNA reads TGTGCCAGCTCACCTACAGGGACGGGAGAGCAGTACTTC. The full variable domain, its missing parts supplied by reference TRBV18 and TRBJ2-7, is NAGVMQNPRHLVRRRGQEARLRCSPMKGHSHVYWYRQLPEEGLKFMVYLQKENIIDESGMPKERFSAEFPKEGPSILRIQQVVRGDSAAYFCASSPTGTGEQYFGPGTRLTVT.

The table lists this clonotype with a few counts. The CDR3 DNA is TGTGCCAGCAGCTTGCGGGACGGGAACACCGGGGAGCTGTTTTTT. Translation gives CASSLRDGNTGELFF. This chain joins TRBV11-2 and TRBJ2-2, with TRBD2 as a possible D gene (6 bases). V lost 3 bases and J 1 base, leaving 9 bases between the germline ends. Germline assignment: CDR1 SGHAT and CDR2 FQNNGV. This CDR3 is built from 15 residues.

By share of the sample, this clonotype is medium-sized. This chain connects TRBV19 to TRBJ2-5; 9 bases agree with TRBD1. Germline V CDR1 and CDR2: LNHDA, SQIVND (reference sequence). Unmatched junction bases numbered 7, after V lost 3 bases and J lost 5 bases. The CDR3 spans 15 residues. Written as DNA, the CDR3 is TGTGCCAGTAGTATTGGGACAGGGTATAGCGAGACCCAGTACTTC. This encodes CASSIGTGYSETQYF.

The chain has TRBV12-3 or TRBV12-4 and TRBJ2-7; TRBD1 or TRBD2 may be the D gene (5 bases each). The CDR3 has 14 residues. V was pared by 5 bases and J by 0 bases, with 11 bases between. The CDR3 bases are TGTGCCAGCAGTACCTGGGGGAGCTCCTACGAGCAGTACTTC. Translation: CASSTWGSSYEQYF.

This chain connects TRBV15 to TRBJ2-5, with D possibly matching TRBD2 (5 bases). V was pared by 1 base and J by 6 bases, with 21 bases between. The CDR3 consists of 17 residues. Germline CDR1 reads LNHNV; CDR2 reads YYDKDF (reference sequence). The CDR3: CATSRVAPSLGGQTQYF. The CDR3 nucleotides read TGTGCCACCAGCAGAGTAGCTCCCAGCCTCGGAGGCCAGACCCAGTACTTC.

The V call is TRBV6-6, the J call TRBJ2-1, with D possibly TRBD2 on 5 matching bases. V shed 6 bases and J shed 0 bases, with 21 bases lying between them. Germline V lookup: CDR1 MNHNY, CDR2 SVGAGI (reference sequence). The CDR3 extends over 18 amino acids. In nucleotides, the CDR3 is TGTGCCAGCAGCCCACTAATCCCACGGGGAAGCTCCTACAATGAGCAGTTCTTC. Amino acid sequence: CASSPLIPRGSSYNEQFF.

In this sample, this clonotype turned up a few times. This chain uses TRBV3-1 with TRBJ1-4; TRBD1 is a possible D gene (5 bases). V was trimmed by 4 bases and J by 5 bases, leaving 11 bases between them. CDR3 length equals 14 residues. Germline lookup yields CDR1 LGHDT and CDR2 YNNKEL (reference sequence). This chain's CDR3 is CASSRGRANEKLFF. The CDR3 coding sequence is TGTGCCAGCAGCCGGGGCAGGGCGAATGAAAAACTGTTTTTT.

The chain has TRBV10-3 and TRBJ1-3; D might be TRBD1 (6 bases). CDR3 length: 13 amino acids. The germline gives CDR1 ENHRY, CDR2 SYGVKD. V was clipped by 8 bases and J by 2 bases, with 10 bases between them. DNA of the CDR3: TGTGCCATCCGGGGGACAACTGGAAACACCATATATTTT. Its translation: CAIRGTTGNTIYF.

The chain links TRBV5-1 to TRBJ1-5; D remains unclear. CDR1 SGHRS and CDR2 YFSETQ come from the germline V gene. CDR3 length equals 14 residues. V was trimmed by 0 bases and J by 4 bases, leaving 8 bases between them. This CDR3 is CASSLDSVNQPQHF. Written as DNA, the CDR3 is TGCGCCAGCAGCTTGGACAGCGTTAATCAGCCCCAGCATTTT.

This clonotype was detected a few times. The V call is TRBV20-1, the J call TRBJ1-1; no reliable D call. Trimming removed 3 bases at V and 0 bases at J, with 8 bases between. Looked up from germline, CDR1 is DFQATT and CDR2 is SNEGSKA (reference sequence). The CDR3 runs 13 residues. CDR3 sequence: CSASRLLNTEAFF. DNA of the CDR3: TGCAGTGCTAGTAGGCTTTTGAACACTGAAGCTTTCTTT.

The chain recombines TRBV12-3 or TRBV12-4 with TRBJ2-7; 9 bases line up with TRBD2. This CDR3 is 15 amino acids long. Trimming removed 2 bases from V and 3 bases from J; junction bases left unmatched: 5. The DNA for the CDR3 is TGTGCCAGCAGTTTAAGTAGCGGGAGCTTCTACGAGCAGTACTTC. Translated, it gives CASSLSSGSFYEQYF.

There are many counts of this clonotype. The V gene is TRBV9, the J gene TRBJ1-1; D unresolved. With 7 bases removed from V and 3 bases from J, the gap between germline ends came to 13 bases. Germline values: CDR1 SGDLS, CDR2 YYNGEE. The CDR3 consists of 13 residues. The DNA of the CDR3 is TGTGCCAGCGGAAGGGAGAGGGACACTGAAGCTTTCTTT. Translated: CASGRERDTEAFF.

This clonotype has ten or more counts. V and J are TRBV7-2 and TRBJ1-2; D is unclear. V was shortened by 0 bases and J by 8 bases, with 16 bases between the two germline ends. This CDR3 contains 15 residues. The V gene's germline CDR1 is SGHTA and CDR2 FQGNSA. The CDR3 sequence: CASSLAAGPTGGYTF. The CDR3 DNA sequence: TGTGCCAGCAGCTTAGCGGCAGGCCCCACCGGGGGCTACACCTTC. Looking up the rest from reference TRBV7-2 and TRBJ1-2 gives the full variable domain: GAGVSQSPSNKVTEKGKDVELRCDPISGHTALYWYRQSLGQGLEFLIYFQGNSAPDKSGLPSDRFSAERTGGSVSTLTIQRTQQEDSAVYLCASSLAAGPTGGYTFGSGTRLTVV.

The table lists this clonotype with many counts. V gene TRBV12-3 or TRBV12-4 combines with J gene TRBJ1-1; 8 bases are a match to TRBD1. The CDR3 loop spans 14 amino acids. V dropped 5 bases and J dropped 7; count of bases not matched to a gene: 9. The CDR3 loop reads CASSPTTGVGEAFF. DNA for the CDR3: TGTGCCAGCAGTCCCACGACAGGGGTGGGTGAAGCTTTCTTT.

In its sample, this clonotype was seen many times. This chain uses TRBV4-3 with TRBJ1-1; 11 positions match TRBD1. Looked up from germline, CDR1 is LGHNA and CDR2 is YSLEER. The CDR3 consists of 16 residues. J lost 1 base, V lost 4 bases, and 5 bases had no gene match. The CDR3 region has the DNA TGCGCCAGCAGCCGCTCCGGGACAGGGGGGAACACTGAAGCTTTCTTT. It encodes CASSRSGTGGNTEAFF.

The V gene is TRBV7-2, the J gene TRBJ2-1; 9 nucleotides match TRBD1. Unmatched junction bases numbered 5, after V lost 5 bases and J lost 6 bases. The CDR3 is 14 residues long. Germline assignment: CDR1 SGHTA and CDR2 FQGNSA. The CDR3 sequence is CASSLGQGINEQFF. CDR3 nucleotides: TGTGCCAGCAGCCTGGGACAGGGAATCAATGAGCAGTTCTTC.

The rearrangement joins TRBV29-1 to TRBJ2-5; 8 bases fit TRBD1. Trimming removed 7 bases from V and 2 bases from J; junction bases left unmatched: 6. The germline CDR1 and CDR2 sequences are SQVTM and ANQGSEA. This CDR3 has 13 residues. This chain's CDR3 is CSADRGPQETQYF. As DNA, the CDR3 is TGCAGCGCCGACAGGGGCCCTCAAGAGACCCAGTACTTC.

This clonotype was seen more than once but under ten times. For the CDR3, the DNA is TGTGCCAGCAGCTCCCGACAGTTAGGCCTTAATTCACCCCTCCACTTT. Its translation is CASSSRQLGLNSPLHF. V is TRBV7-3 and J is TRBJ1-6, with a tentative D call TRBD1 (5 bases). There are 16 residues in the CDR3. V lost 4 bases to trimming and J lost 6 bases, with 16 bases between them. Germline assignment: CDR1 SGHTA and CDR2 FQGTGA.

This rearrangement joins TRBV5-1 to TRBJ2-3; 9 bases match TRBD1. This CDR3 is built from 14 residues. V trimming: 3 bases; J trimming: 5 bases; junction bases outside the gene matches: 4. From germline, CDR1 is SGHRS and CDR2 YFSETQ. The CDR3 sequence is CASSWGQGRDTQYF. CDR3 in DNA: TGCGCCAGCAGCTGGGGACAGGGAAGAGATACGCAGTATTTT.

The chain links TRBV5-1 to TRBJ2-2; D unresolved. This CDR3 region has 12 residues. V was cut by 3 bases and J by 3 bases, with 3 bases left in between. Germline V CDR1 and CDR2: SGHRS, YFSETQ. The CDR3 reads CASSWHTGELFF. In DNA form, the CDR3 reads TGCGCCAGCAGCTGGCACACCGGGGAGCTGTTTTTT.

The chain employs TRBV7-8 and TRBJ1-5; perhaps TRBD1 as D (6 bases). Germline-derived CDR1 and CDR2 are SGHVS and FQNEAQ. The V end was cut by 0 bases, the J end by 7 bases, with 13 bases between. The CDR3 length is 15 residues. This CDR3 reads CASSLAHRVGQPQHF. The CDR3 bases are TGTGCCAGCAGCTTAGCGCACAGGGTGGGGCAGCCCCAGCATTTT.

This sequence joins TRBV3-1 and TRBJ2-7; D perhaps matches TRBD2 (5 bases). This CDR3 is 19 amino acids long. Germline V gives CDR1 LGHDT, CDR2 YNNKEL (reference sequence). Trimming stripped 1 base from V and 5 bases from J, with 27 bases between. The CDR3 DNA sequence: TGTGCCAGCAGCCAAGTCTCTCCCATCGTGGGGAGAACGGTCGACGAGCAGTACTTC. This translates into CASSQVSPIVGRTVDEQYF.

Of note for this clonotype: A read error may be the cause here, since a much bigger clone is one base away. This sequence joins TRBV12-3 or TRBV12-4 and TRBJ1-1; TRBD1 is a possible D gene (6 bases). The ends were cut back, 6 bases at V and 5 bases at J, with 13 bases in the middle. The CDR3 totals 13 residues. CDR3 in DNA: TGTGCCAGCAGATTCACAGGGTTGACTGAAGCTTTCTTT. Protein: CASRFTGLTEAFF.

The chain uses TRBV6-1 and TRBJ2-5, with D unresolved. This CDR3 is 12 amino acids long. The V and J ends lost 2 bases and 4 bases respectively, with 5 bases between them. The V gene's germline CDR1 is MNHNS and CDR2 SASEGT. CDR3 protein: CASSENGETQYF. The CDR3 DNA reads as TGTGCCAGCAGTGAAAACGGAGAGACCCAGTACTTC.

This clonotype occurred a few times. CDR3 sequence: CASSFNPSGNTGELFF. The CDR3 region has the DNA TGCGCCAGCAGCTTTAATCCTAGCGGAAACACCGGGGAGCTGTTTTTT. The genes are TRBV5-1 and TRBJ2-2; 7 bases map to TRBD2. Per the germline V gene, CDR1 is SGHRS and CDR2 is YFSETQ. V dropped 2 bases and J dropped 2; count of bases not matched to a gene: 6. CDR3 size: 16 residues.